A single sample gave rise to the 9 T cell receptor beta chains below, sequenced in a study of cytomegalovirus exposure and HLA in healthy donors. The PCR ran on 60 Vbeta and 13 Jbeta primers. TCRdb keeps only in-frame clones here, not all; method: immunoSEQ multiplex PCR. The repertoire has about 93,000 clones, 78% of them found once; the top ten carry about 3%. Sample: PBMCs. All receptors derive from a woman between 40 and 50 years old in good health and CMV-seronegative.

The chain couples TRBV5-6 to TRBJ2-5; D unclear. The J call is in doubt because the DNA end fits TRBJ2-7 better. CDR1 and CDR2 from the germline V gene are SGHDT and YYEEEE. The CDR3 is made up of 15 amino acids. The CDR3 nucleotides are TGTGCCAGCAGCTCCTACCTTAGACTTTCAAGCGAGCAGTACTTC. Protein sequence: CASSSYLRLSSEQYF.

The V and J genes are TRBV11-2 and TRBJ1-2; TRBD1 matches at 7 bases. Losses at the gene ends were 0 bases for V and 13 bases for J; bases not matched to a gene: 5. The CDR3 loop spans 12 amino acids. Germline V gives CDR1 SGHAT, CDR2 FQNNGV. CDR3 coding DNA: TGTGCCAGCAGCTTAGATGGGCCAGGGGGCACCTTC. This encodes CASSLDGPGGTF.

This clone appeared once. The rearrangement joins TRBV14 to TRBJ1-2, with a tentative D call TRBD1 (6 bases). The germline gives CDR1 SGHDN, CDR2 FVKESK. CDR3 size: 16 residues. V was trimmed by 2 bases and J by 7 bases, leaving 20 bases between them. CDR3 sequence: CASSQYGGRGNVGYTF. The CDR3 DNA reads as TGTGCCAGCAGCCAATATGGGGGCAGGGGCAATGTTGGCTACACCTTC.

The chain recombines TRBV6-6 with TRBJ2-5, with TRBD2 identical over 8 bases. The J call may not be correct, given that the DNA end is closer to TRBJ2-7. CDR1 MNHNY and CDR2 SVGAGI come from the germline V gene (reference sequence). This CDR3 is 15 amino acids long. The CDR3 loop reads CASRHTSGDSYEQYF. The CDR3 DNA reads as TGTGCCAGCAGACACACTAGCGGAGACTCCTACGAGCAGTACTTC.

This clone has only a few counts. The chain uses TRBV6-1 and TRBJ1-1, with 7 bases that match TRBD1. The germline V gene has CDR1 MNHNS and CDR2 SASEGT. The CDR3 contains 16 residues. The V gene end was trimmed by 2 bases and the J gene end by 1 base; junction bases not matched to a gene: 7. The CDR3 region has the DNA TGTGCCAGCAGTGAACCTCCCCGGGACAGGAACACTGAAGCTTTCTTT. It translates to CASSEPPRDRNTEAFF.

J is TRBJ1-4 and V is TRBV27; possible D gene TRBD1, 6 bases. V lost 5 bases and J 0 bases, leaving 10 bases between the germline ends. The length of the CDR3 is 15 residues. Germline CDR1 MNHEY, CDR2 SMNVEV (reference sequence). The CDR3 DNA reads as TGTGCCAGCAGTAGTTCAGGGGCAACTAATGAAAAACTGTTTTTT. Translated, it gives CASSSSGATNEKLFF.

The CDR3 loop is CAWSQASNQPQHF. CDR3 coding DNA: TGTGCCTGGAGTCAGGCTAGCAATCAGCCCCAGCATTTT. The rearrangement uses TRBV30 and TRBJ1-5, with D unclear. The germline CDR1 and CDR2 sequences are GTSNPN and SVGIG (reference sequence). V was shortened by 2 bases and J by 0 bases, with 5 bases between the two germline ends. The CDR3 length is 13 residues.

J is TRBJ2-5 and V is TRBV7-9; 16 bases match TRBD2. V gave up 6 bases and J gave up 5 bases; unmatched junction bases: 9. The CDR3 length is 17 residues. Per the germline V gene, CDR1 is SEHNR and CDR2 is FQNEAQ (reference sequence). This CDR3 is CASRPGTSGRAGETQYF. For the CDR3, the DNA is TGTGCCAGCAGACCCGGGACTAGCGGGAGGGCCGGGGAGACCCAGTACTTC. Drawing the rest from reference TRBV7-9 and TRBJ2-5, the complete variable domain is DTGVSQNPRHKITKRGQNVTFRCDPISEHNRLYWYRQTLGQGPEFLTYFQNEAQLEKSRLLSDRFSAERPKGSFSTLEIQRTEQGDSAMYLCASRPGTSGRAGETQYFGPGTRLLVL.

V gene TRBV5-4 combines with J gene TRBJ2-6; D uncertain. V was clipped by 2 bases and J by 2 bases, with 8 bases between them. Looked up from germline, CDR1 is SGHNT and CDR2 is YYREEE (reference sequence). CDR3 length equals 15 residues. CDR3: CASSLSRAGANVLTF. DNA for the CDR3: TGTGCCAGCAGCTTAAGTCGGGCTGGGGCCAACGTCCTGACTTTC.